This T cell receptor (beta chain) was identified during a study of HIV-infected children after antiretroviral therapy interruption. Looking at the study overall: EBV and CMV exposure was recorded in most children. In continuous treatment, analyzed samples were from weeks 0, 48 and 150.

RNA-based 3' RACE libraries used unique molecular identifiers. Using its own MiXCR run on the 3' RACE reads, TCRdb lists one record per CDR3 protein. The sample contains fewer than 7,500 distinct CDR3 sequences, roughly 15% of which appear only once. The V end lost 5 bases, the J end lost 0 bases, and 12 bases lay between the germline ends. The CDR3 loop spans 15 amino acids. The germline V gene has CDR1 SGHAT and CDR2 FQNNGV. Documented treatment: PENTA 11 planned treatment interruption arm or continuous ART arm. At least 24 weeks of at least three-drug ART, in children 2 to 15 years. From thawed PBMCs, memory CD8+ CD45RO+ CD45RA- T cells were sorted. This clonotype is labeled as medium-sized.

V gene TRBV11-2 combines with J gene TRBJ2-3, with D maybe TRBD2 (6 bases). The receptor's source is a pool of human donors with HIV. The sample was CD45RO+ CD8+ T cells from PBMCs, pooled from several time points, taken from a donor given antiretroviral therapy, either interrupted or continuous. Subset reported: memory CD8+ CD45RO+ CD45RA- T cells. The CDR3 region is CASSPAGSSTDTQYF. The CDR3 DNA sequence: TGTGCCAGCAGCCCAGCGGGTTCTAGCACAGATACGCAGTATTTT.